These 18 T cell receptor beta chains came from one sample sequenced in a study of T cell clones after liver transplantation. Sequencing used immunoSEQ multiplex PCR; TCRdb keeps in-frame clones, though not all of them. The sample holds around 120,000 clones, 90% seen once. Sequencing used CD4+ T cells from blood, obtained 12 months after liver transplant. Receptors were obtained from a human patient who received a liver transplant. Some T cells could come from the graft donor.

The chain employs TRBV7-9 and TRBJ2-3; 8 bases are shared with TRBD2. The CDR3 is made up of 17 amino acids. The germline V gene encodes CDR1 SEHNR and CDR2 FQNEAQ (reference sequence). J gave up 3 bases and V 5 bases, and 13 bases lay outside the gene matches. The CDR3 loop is CASSPPMSGSFTDTQYF. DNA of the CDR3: TGTGCCAGCAGCCCACCCATGAGCGGGAGTTTTACAGATACGCAGTATTTT.

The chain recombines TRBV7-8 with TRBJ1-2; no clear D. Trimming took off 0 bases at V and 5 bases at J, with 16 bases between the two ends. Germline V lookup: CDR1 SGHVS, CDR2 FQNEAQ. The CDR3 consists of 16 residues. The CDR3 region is CASSLAYREQNYGYTF. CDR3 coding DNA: TGTGCCAGCAGCTTAGCGTACCGGGAACAGAATTATGGCTACACCTTC.

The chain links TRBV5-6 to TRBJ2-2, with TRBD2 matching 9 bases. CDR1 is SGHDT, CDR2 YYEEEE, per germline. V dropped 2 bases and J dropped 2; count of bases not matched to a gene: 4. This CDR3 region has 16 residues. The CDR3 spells CASSLGLARNTGELFF. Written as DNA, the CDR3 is TGTGCCAGCAGCTTAGGACTAGCGCGTAACACCGGGGAGCTGTTTTTT.

The CDR3 loop reads CASKSAGLPDNTQYF. The CDR3 bases are TGTGCCAGCAAGTCAGCGGGACTCCCTGACAATACGCAGTATTTT. This sequence joins TRBV28 and TRBJ2-3, with 7 bases fitting TRBD2. Germline V gene lookup returns CDR1 MDHEN and CDR2 SYDVKM. The CDR3 spans 15 residues. With V trimmed by 7 bases and J by 7 bases, 14 bases remained unmatched.

The CDR3 loop reads CASSLVRRSNEQYF. CDR3 bases: TGCGCCAGCAGCTTGGTCCGCAGGTCAAACGAGCAGTACTTC. J is TRBJ2-7 and V is TRBV5-1; D ambiguous. Germline lookup yields CDR1 SGHRS and CDR2 YFSETQ. This CDR3 is 14 amino acids long. Trimming removed 0 bases from V and 5 bases from J, with 12 bases in between.

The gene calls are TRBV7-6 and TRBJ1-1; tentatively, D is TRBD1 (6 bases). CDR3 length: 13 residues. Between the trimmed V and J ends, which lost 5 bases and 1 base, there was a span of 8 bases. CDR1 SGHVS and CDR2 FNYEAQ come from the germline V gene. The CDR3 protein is CASSRGGNTEAFF. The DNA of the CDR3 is TGTGCCAGCAGCAGGGGGGGGAACACTGAAGCTTTCTTT.

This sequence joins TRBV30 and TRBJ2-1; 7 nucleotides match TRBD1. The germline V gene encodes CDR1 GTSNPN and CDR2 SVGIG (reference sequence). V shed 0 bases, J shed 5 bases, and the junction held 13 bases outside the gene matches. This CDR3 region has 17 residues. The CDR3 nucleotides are TGTGCCTGGAGTGTTGATATGACAGGGAGCAAGAACAATGAGCAGTTCTTC. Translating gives CAWSVDMTGSKNNEQFF.

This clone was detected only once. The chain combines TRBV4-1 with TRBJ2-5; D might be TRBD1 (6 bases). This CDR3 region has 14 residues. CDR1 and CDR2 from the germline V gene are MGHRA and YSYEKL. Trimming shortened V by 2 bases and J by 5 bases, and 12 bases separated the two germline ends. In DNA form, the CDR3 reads TGCGCCAGCAGCCAACTTAACAGGGTGGAGACCCAGTACTTC. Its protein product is CASSQLNRVETQYF.

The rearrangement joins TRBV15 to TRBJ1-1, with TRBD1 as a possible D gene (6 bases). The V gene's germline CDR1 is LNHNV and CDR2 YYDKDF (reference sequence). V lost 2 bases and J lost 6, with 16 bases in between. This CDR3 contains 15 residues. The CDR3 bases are TGTGCCACCAGCAGACCTGACAGGCGGGTAGCTGAAGCTTTCTTT. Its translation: CATSRPDRRVAEAFF.

CDR3 nucleotide sequence: TGCGCCAGCAGCCCCCCGGGACTAGCGGGAGAGCCGCAAGAGACCCAGTACTTC. Residues: CASSPPGLAGEPQETQYF. The chain recombines TRBV5-1 with TRBJ2-5; TRBD2 matches at 14 bases. The CDR3 runs 18 residues. The germline V gene encodes CDR1 SGHRS and CDR2 YFSETQ. J gave up 2 bases and V 4 bases, and 10 bases lay outside the gene matches.

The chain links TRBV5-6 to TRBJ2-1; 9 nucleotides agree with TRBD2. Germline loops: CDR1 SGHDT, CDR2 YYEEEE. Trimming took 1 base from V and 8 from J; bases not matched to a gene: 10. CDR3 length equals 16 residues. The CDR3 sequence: CASSLRRAGGIDEQFF. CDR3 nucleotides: TGTGCCAGCAGCTTGAGACGAGCGGGAGGAATCGATGAGCAGTTCTTC.

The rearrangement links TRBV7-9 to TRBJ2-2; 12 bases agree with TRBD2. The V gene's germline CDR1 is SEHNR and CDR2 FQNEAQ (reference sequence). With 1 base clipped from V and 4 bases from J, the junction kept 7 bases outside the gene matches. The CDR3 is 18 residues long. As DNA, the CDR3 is TGTGCCAGCAGCTTAGTGCTAGCGGGAGGGCCGGGCACCGGGGAGCTGTTTTTT. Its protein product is CASSLVLAGGPGTGELFF.

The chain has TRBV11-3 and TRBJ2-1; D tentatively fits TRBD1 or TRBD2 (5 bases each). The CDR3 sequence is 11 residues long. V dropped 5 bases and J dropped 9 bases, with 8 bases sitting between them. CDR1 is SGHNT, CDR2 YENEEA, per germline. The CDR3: CASSRDLEQFF. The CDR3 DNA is TGTGCCAGCAGCCGGGACCTTGAGCAGTTCTTC.

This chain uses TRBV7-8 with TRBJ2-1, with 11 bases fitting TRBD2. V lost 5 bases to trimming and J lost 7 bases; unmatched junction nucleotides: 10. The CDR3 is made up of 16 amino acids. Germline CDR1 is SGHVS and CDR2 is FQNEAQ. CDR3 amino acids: CASSKVAGGYKNEQFF. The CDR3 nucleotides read TGTGCCAGCAGCAAGGTAGCGGGAGGGTATAAAAATGAGCAGTTCTTC.

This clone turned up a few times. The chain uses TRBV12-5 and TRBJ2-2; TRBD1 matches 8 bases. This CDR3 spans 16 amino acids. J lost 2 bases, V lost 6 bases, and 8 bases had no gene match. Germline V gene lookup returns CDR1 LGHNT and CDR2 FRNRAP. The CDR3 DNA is TGTGCTAGTGGACCTTCAGGGGGCTTCAACACCGGGGAGCTGTTTTTT. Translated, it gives CASGPSGGFNTGELFF.

The CDR3 DNA reads as TGCAGCGTTGAGTTCACCCGTCGCGAGCAGTACTTC. Amino acids: CSVEFTRREQYF. The rearrangement links TRBV29-1 to TRBJ2-7; D unresolved. The germline CDR1 and CDR2 sequences are SQVTM and ANQGSEA. The CDR3 has 12 amino acids. The ends were cut back, 3 bases at V and 6 bases at J, with 12 bases in the middle.

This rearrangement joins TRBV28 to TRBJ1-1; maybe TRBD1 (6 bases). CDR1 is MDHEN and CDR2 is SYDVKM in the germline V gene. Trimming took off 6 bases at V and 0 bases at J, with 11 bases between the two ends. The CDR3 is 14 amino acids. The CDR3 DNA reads TGTGCCAGCAGGAGGGGGACACTGAACACTGAAGCTTTCTTT. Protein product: CASRRGTLNTEAFF.

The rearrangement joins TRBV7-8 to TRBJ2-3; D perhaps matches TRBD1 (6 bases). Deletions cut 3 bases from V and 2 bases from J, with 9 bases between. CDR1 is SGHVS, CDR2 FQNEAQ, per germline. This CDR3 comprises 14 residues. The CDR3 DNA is TGTGCCAGCAGCTTTGACAGGAACACAGATACGCAGTATTTT. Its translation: CASSFDRNTDTQYF.